A selection of T cell receptor beta chains follows, all from one sample in a study of OX40 agonist ivuxolimab in advanced cancers. The protocol was immunoSEQ multiplex PCR, while the TCRdb copy is restricted to in-frame clones and leaves out a portion. The repertoire has over 40,000 clones, 80% of them found once; the top ten carry 5.1%. This sample comprised CD4+ or CD8+ T cells sorted from blood, obtained in a trial of the OX40 agonist ivuxolimab. The receptors were sampled from an adult with an advanced solid tumor such as melanoma, head and neck, liver or kidney cancer. CDR3s include the opening cysteine and the closing phenylalanine or tryptophan. A D gene is named only where the DNA matches it firmly. Clone size, where shown, is once, few, many, or a class for clones that have expanded.

>NA|TRBJ2-1|TRBV7-9|NA
TGTGCCAGCAGTCCGTACGGGTATGGTGAGCAGTTCTTC
CASSPYGYGEQFF
>few|TRBJ2-3|TRBV7-2|NA
TGTGCCAGCAGCTTAGTCTTGGGCGGGGCCACAGATACGCAGTATTTT
CASSLVLGGATDTQYF
>NA|TRBJ1-5|TRBV28|NA
TGTGCCAGCAGTCTGGGGGGGAATAGCAATCAGCCCCAGCATTTT
CASSLGGNSNQPQHF
>few|TRBJ2-5|TRBV9|NA
TGTGCCAGCAGCGTAGGGCGGGGTTTAGGAGAGACCCAGTACTTC
CASSVGRGLGETQYF
>NA|TRBJ2-1|TRBV4-3|NA
TGCGCCAGCAGCCAAGGTCTTTCTTCGGGTGACAATGAGCAGTTCTTC
CASSQGLSSGDNEQFF
>once|TRBJ2-5|TRBV5-1|NA
TGCGCCAGCAGCTTGGGGACTGCAGGAGAGACCCAGTACTTC
CASSLGTAGETQYF
>NA|TRBJ1-2|TRBV6-1|NA
TGTGCCAGCTCCCAAAGGGGTGACTATGGCTACACCTTC
CASSQRGDYGYTF
>NA|TRBJ1-5|TRBV4-1|NA
TGCGCCAGCAGCCAAGATAGGAGCCGTTCGGGGCAGCCCCAGCATTTT
CASSQDRSRSGQPQHF
>NA|TRBJ2-7|TRBV2|NA
TGTGCCAGCACGGGGGGCCTTTCTTACGAGCAGTACTTC
CASTGGLSYEQYF
>NA|TRBJ2-1|TRBV27|NA
TGTGCCAGCAGTTTAAGGCGGGACAGTTACAATGAGCAGTTCTTC
CASSLRRDSYNEQFF
>NA|TRBJ1-5|TRBV6-1|NA
TGTGCCAGCAGTAAGGATGGGAGGGCCCAGCATTTT
CASSKDGRAQHF
>NA|TRBJ1-2|TRBV10-3|NA
TGTGCCATCAGCGACAGGAACTATGGCTACACCTTC
CAISDRNYGYTF
>NA|TRBJ2-7|TRBV2|NA
TGTGCCAGCTCTGACCAGGGAGTTCTATACGAGCAGTACTTC
CASSDQGVLYEQYF
>NA|TRBJ1-1|TRBV28|NA
TGTGCCAGCACCTACCCACAGGGAGACACTGAAGCTTTCTTT
CASTYPQGDTEAFF
>NA|TRBJ2-7|TRBV6-5|NA
TGTGCCAGCAAGCCGGGACTCGCGAACTACGAGCAGTACTTC
CASKPGLANYEQYF
>NA|TRBJ2-7|TRBV6-1|TRBD1
TGTGCCATAAAAAGAGGACAGGCCTACGAGCAGTACTTC
CAIKRGQAYEQYF
>NA|TRBJ2-3|TRBV9|TRBD2
TGTGCCAGCAGCGTAGCGTCTAGCGGTGCCACAGATACGCAGTATTTT
CASSVASSGATDTQYF
>NA|TRBJ1-1|TRBV19|NA
TGTGCCAGTCGAAACACCAACCAGGGACGGGGCACTGAAGCTTTCTTT
CASRNTNQGRGTEAFF
>once|TRBJ2-7|TRBV19|NA
TGTGCCAGTAGTACGCGATCGAAACACAGGACTACCAACTACGAGCAGTACTTC
CASSTRSKHRTTNYEQYF
>NA|TRBJ1-1|TRBV7-8|NA
TGTGCCAGCAGCTTAATCGAGGGGAACACTGAAGCTTTCTTT
CASSLIEGNTEAFF
>NA|TRBJ2-2|TRBV5-8|TRBD1
TGTGCCAGCAGCTTCGGACAGGGGAGCACCGGGGAGCTGTTTTTT
CASSFGQGSTGELFF
>NA|TRBJ2-5|TRBV7-9|NA
TGTGCCAGCAGCTTATCAGGGGAAGTTGTAGAGACCCAGTACTTC
CASSLSGEVVETQYF